This entry is about one T cell receptor (beta chain). The data are from a study of control samples from healthy donors and cancer patients. This CDR3 is 13 amino acids long. V dropped 9 bases and J dropped 0 bases, with 6 bases sitting between them. Germline V gene data show CDR1 as MNHEY and CDR2 as SVGAGI. This table comes from immunoSEQ multiplex PCR, and its TCRdb copy is limited to in-frame clones, with some not included. The table records 350,000 to 450,000 clones, 90% of them present only once. This clonotype was obtained from a man aged 35-49 years with head and neck cancer. This chain joins TRBV6-5 and TRBJ1-6; D not resolved. Sample: PBMCs. CDR3 loop: CASLYSYNSPLHF. For the CDR3, the DNA is TGTGCCAGTCTTTACTCCTATAATTCACCCCTCCACTTT.